The 28 T cell receptor beta chains below all came from one sample that was sequenced in a study of radiotherapy plus CTLA-4 blockade in lung cancer. Profiled with immunoSEQ multiplex PCR; TCRdb holds only in-frame clones, not every one. The sample includes 85,000 to 120,000 clones, more than 70% of them seen just once. The input for sequencing was peripheral blood, taken from a patient treated with radiotherapy plus ipilimumab. The receptors derive from a human donor with non-small cell lung cancer that progressed on radiotherapy plus ipilimumab. Some clones in this sample may be carry-over from other donors' samples.

The chain combines TRBV28 with TRBJ2-7, with D perhaps assigned TRBD1 or TRBD2 (5 bases each). CDR1 is MDHEN, CDR2 SYDVKM, per germline. Trimming left V 2 bases short and J 2 bases short, with 7 bases between. There are 13 residues in the CDR3. Here the CDR3 DNA reads TGTGCCAGCAGTTTAGGGGGTCCCTACGAGCAGTACTTC. It codes for CASSLGGPYEQYF.

This chain joins TRBV9 and TRBJ2-2; D call uncertain. Germline values: CDR1 SGDLS, CDR2 YYNGEE. Trimming took 0 bases from V and 0 from J, leaving 18 bases between them. The CDR3 sequence is 19 residues long. CDR3 protein: CASSVDPTTILANTGELFF. The CDR3 coding sequence is TGTGCCAGCAGCGTAGACCCGACAACGATCCTCGCGAACACCGGGGAGCTGTTTTTT.

This clone was counted once. The chain couples TRBV5-1 to TRBJ2-1; D is unresolved. This CDR3 has 12 amino acids. Germline V gives CDR1 SGHRS, CDR2 YFSETQ. V lost 5 bases to trimming and J lost 7 bases, with 10 bases between them. CDR3 residues: CASSFSGNEQFF. CDR3 nucleotide sequence: TGCGCCAGCAGTTTCTCCGGGAATGAGCAGTTCTTC.

The gene calls are TRBV9 and TRBJ2-1, with 11 bases fitting TRBD2. The germline CDR1 and CDR2 sequences are SGDLS and YYNGEE. V lost 0 bases to trimming and J lost 6 bases; unmatched junction nucleotides: 8. The CDR3 spans 17 residues. DNA for the CDR3: TGTGCCAGCAGCGTAGCTACCAGACTAGCGGGGATCAATGAGCAGTTCTTC. It translates to CASSVATRLAGINEQFF.

The chain uses TRBV28 and TRBJ2-1; 8 nucleotides line up with TRBD1. Germline values: CDR1 MDHEN, CDR2 SYDVKM. CDR3 length equals 16 residues. V was pared by 4 bases and J by 8 bases, with 13 bases of the junction left unmatched. CDR3 loop: CASSWGTGRYVDEQFF. The CDR3 DNA sequence: TGTGCCAGCAGTTGGGGGACAGGTCGCTACGTCGATGAGCAGTTCTTC.

The J gene is TRBJ1-1, the V gene TRBV25-1; maybe TRBD1 (6 bases). V lost 2 bases to trimming and J lost 1 base, with 11 bases between them. Germline V lookup: CDR1 MGHDK, CDR2 SYGVNS. The CDR3 has 15 amino acids. Here the CDR3 reads CASSEPRTANTEAFF. In DNA, the CDR3 is TGTGCCAGCAGTGAACCTAGGACAGCGAACACTGAAGCTTTCTTT.

The chain uses TRBV5-6 and TRBJ1-5, with 9 bases matching TRBD1. The CDR3 length is 14 residues. Trimming cost V 3 bases and J 6 bases; bases outside gene matches: 4. Per germline, CDR1 SGHDT and CDR2 YYEEEE. The CDR3 spells CASSYTGGSQPQHF. DNA of the CDR3: TGTGCCAGCAGCTACACAGGGGGCTCTCAGCCCCAGCATTTT.

The chain uses TRBV6-4 and TRBJ2-2, with 8 positions matching TRBD2. The CDR3 is 15 residues long. Germline assignment: CDR1 MRHNA and CDR2 SNTAGT. With V trimmed by 2 bases and J by 5 bases, 4 bases remained unmatched. CDR3: CASSDGAGETGELFF. The CDR3 region has the DNA TGTGCCAGCAGTGACGGAGCGGGGGAAACCGGGGAGCTGTTTTTT.

The rearrangement joins TRBV18 to TRBJ2-3; 9 nucleotides line up with TRBD1. Looked up from germline, CDR1 is KGHSH and CDR2 is LQKENI. The J segment lost 4 bases and the V segment lost 5 bases, leaving 10 bases of the junction unmatched. CDR3 size: 16 residues. The CDR3, as DNA: TGTGCCAGCTCAGTCCTGGACAGGGGCTACGCAGATACGCAGTATTTT. It translates to CASSVLDRGYADTQYF.

Regarding this clone: The sample carries other DNA sequences with the same CDR3. This chain links TRBV7-2 with TRBJ1-1, with a possible D match to TRBD1 (6 bases). The germline CDR1 and CDR2 sequences are SGHTA and FQGNSA. The CDR3 has 14 amino acids. Trimming removed 1 base at V and 2 bases at J, with 8 bases between. The CDR3 DNA reads as TGTGCCAGCAGCTTAGTAGGGGGTAACACTGAAGCTTTCTTT. Residues: CASSLVGGNTEAFF.

This clone was counted once. The V and J genes are TRBV29-1 and TRBJ2-5; TRBD2 matches at 12 bases. Germline trimming cut 7 bases from V and 5 bases from J; bases unmatched to any gene: 8. From germline, CDR1 is SQVTM and CDR2 ANQGSEA. The CDR3 contains 14 residues. The chain's CDR3 is CSAPSGGAFETQYF. Here the CDR3 DNA reads TGCAGCGCCCCTAGCGGGGGGGCCTTTGAGACCCAGTACTTC.

The V gene is TRBV4-1, the J gene TRBJ2-1; D unresolved. The V gene's germline CDR1 is MGHRA and CDR2 YSYEKL. Between the trimmed V and J ends, which lost 1 base and 14 bases, there was a span of 9 bases. The CDR3 consists of 11 residues. The CDR3 is CASSQGTGEFF. CDR3 DNA sequence: TGCGCCAGCAGCCAAGGAACTGGTGAGTTCTTC.

Written as DNA, the CDR3 is TGTGCCAGCAGCCCCGCTAGCTCCTACAATGAGCAGTTCTTC. Translation gives CASSPASSYNEQFF. The chain couples TRBV7-3 to TRBJ2-1; D unresolved. CDR1 is SGHTA and CDR2 is FQGTGA in the germline V gene. There are 14 residues in the CDR3. V was cut by 5 bases and J by 0 bases, with 8 bases left in between.

The rearrangement uses TRBV5-4 and TRBJ2-7; D remains ambiguous. From germline, CDR1 is SGHNT and CDR2 YYREEE (reference sequence). Trimming left V 3 bases short and J 2 bases short, with 18 bases between. The CDR3 contains 16 residues. CDR3 sequence: CASSWDRRQATYEQYF. The CDR3 bases are TGTGCCAGCAGCTGGGATCGTAGGCAGGCAACCTACGAGCAGTACTTC.

This clone appeared a few times. The genes are TRBV5-1 and TRBJ2-3; D is unresolved. With 0 bases removed from V and 4 bases from J, the gap between germline ends came to 9 bases. The CDR3 spans 14 residues. Germline V gene lookup returns CDR1 SGHRS and CDR2 YFSETQ. This chain's CDR3 is CASSLDLRPDTQYF. CDR3 DNA sequence: TGCGCCAGCAGCTTGGACCTACGCCCAGATACGCAGTATTTT.

The chain joins TRBV2 to TRBJ1-5; D unclear. The V end was cut by 6 bases, the J end by 5 bases, with 11 bases between. Looked up from germline, CDR1 is SNHLY and CDR2 is FYNNEI. There are 13 residues in the CDR3. As DNA, the CDR3 is TGTGCCAGCAGGGTGGGGATCTATCAGCCCCAGCATTTT. Amino acid sequence: CASRVGIYQPQHF.

CDR3 sequence (DNA): TGCAGTGCTAGTATAAGGAAGGTGGCTTTCTTT. This translates into CSASIRKVAFF. The chain has TRBV20-1 and TRBJ1-1; D remains ambiguous. The CDR3 length is 11 residues. The germline V gene has CDR1 DFQATT and CDR2 SNEGSKA (reference sequence). The V gene lost 3 bases and the J gene lost 11 bases, with 13 bases spanning the gap.

This clone was observed a few times. The chain is built from TRBV6-5 and TRBJ1-1; TRBD1 is a possible D gene (5 bases). The germline V gene encodes CDR1 MNHEY and CDR2 SVGAGI. Deletions cut 2 bases from V and 1 base from J, with 8 bases between. The CDR3 runs 14 residues. Here the CDR3 DNA reads TGTGCCAGCAGTTACCTCGACAGGAACACTGAAGCTTTCTTT. The encoded protein is CASSYLDRNTEAFF.

The rearrangement joins TRBV6-5 to TRBJ1-6; D not certain. CDR3 length equals 15 residues. The germline CDR1 and CDR2 sequences are MNHEY and SVGAGI. V lost 2 bases and J lost 10, with 15 bases in between. In DNA, the CDR3 is TGTGCCAGCAGTTACAGGGCATGGAAGGAATCACCCCTCCACTTT. Its protein is CASSYRAWKESPLHF.

This chain connects TRBV11-2 to TRBJ2-7; 7 nucleotides line up with TRBD1. Germline values: CDR1 SGHAT, CDR2 FQNNGV. V was clipped by 4 bases and J by 1 base; unmatched bases: 4. This CDR3 comprises 14 residues. The CDR3 loop reads CASSSRQGSYEQYF. CDR3 in DNA: TGTGCCAGCAGCTCGAGACAGGGATCCTACGAGCAGTACTTC. The whole variable domain, filled in from reference TRBV11-2 and TRBJ2-7, reads EAGVAQSPRYKIIEKRQSVAFWCNPISGHATLYWYQQILGQGPKLLIQFQNNGVVDDSQLPKDRFSAERLKGVDSTLKIQPAKLEDSAVYLCASSSRQGSYEQYFGPGTRLTVT.

This chain uses TRBV6-5 with TRBJ1-4; D call uncertain. Germline CDR1 and CDR2: MNHEY and SVGAGI. Trimming removed 0 bases at V and 10 bases at J, with 18 bases between. This CDR3 region has 16 residues. The CDR3 DNA is TGTGCCAGCAGTTACTCGCAGACCCCCGGTGGTGTAAAACTGTTTTTT. It specifies CASSYSQTPGGVKLFF.

The V and J genes are TRBV5-1 and TRBJ2-2; tentative D call: TRBD1 (5 bases). V dropped 6 bases and J dropped 2 bases, with 8 bases sitting between them. The CDR3 contains 13 residues. Germline V gene data show CDR1 as SGHRS and CDR2 as YFSETQ. For the CDR3, the DNA is TGCGCCAGCACCAGGGAAAACACCGGGGAGCTGTTTTTT. The encoded protein is CASTRENTGELFF.

In its sample, this clone was seen once. This chain uses TRBV7-2 with TRBJ1-2; TRBD1 aligns across 7 bases. V gave up 5 bases and J gave up 8 bases; unmatched junction bases: 14. Germline V gene sequence: CDR1 SGHTA, CDR2 FQGNSA. The CDR3 loop spans 15 amino acids. The CDR3 DNA reads TGTGCCAGCAGCCCAAACCCGGGACAGCTCGGGGGCTACACCTTC. Translation gives CASSPNPGQLGGYTF.

The V and J genes are TRBV5-1 and TRBJ1-6, with 7 bases identical to TRBD1. V was clipped by 5 bases and J by 7 bases; unmatched bases: 9. This CDR3 region has 15 residues. CDR1 and CDR2 from the germline V gene are SGHRS and YFSETQ. This chain's CDR3 is CASSTIQGLNSPLHF. CDR3 nucleotide sequence: TGCGCCAGCAGTACAATACAGGGGTTAAATTCACCCCTCCACTTT.

V and J are TRBV5-6 and TRBJ2-2, with 7 nucleotides matching TRBD1. Germline lookup yields CDR1 SGHDT and CDR2 YYEEEE. V lost 1 base and J lost 4; bases outside the gene matches: 1. The CDR3 extends over 14 amino acids. The CDR3 spells CASSLRGRTGELFF. In nucleotides, the CDR3 is TGTGCCAGCAGCTTGAGGGGGCGCACCGGGGAGCTGTTTTTT.

CDR3 residues: CASSSGAGSYTDTQYF. The CDR3 nucleotides read TGCGCCAGCAGCTCTGGAGCGGGGAGTTACACAGATACGCAGTATTTT. This chain uses TRBV5-1 with TRBJ2-3; 7 nucleotides line up with TRBD2. The germline V gene has CDR1 SGHRS and CDR2 YFSETQ. Trimming cost V 3 bases and J 2 bases; bases outside gene matches: 9. This CDR3 region has 16 residues.

The chain uses TRBV6-5 and TRBJ2-7; no clear D. Germline V gene sequence: CDR1 MNHEY, CDR2 SVGAGI. Trimming pared 5 bases from V and 4 bases from J, leaving 9 bases between. The CDR3 runs to 12 residues. The CDR3 DNA sequence: TGTGCCAGCAGTCTGGACCGTTACGAGCAGTACTTC. Translating it yields CASSLDRYEQYF.

This clone was seen more than once but under ten times. This chain uses TRBV7-8 with TRBJ2-7; D is unresolved. Trimming shortened V by 6 bases and J by 3 bases, and 6 bases separated the two germline ends. Germline V gene sequence: CDR1 SGHVS, CDR2 FQNEAQ. This CDR3 region has 11 residues. CDR3 DNA sequence: TGTGCCAGCAGTTTGGTCTACGAGCAGTACTTC. Translation gives CASSLVYEQYF.